This T cell receptor beta chain was captured in a study of PD-1 blockade in classical Hodgkin lymphoma (dated by TCRdb to about 2020). In the study overall: Nivolumab dosing was 3 mg/kg intravenously every 2 weeks, continuing until either disease progression or unacceptable toxicity. The study used TCR beta sequencing and CyTOF to define a peripheral blood immune signature of response to PD-1 blockade in classical Hodgkin lymphoma. Results the study describes overall, beyond this receptor: Baseline TCR diversity was reported to be lower in newly diagnosed patients than in healthy donors, and even lower in relapsed/refractory patients. A significant rise by C4D1 was seen in CD4+ but not CD8+ TCR diversity (p=0.0027 vs p=0.16), with the rise being most apparent in complete responders (p=0.02). Among trial patients, those achieving complete response had baseline diversity similar to that of newly diagnosed patients, while diversity was significantly lower in partial responders and progressors. Lower diversity was observed in patients in whom nivolumab was started less than 1 year after ASCT, and these patients were excluded from later analyses so that confounding by immune reconstitution would be avoided. The study was restricted to a single clinical trial cohort, and the causes of repertoire differences, possibly disease activity or prior therapy, were left undefined.

To note about this clone: Its antigen remains undetermined. One base away there is no much larger clone; base qualities are not given.

Genomic DNA was isolated using the Qiagen DNeasy kit from unsorted PBMCs as well as from negatively selected CD4+ and CD8+ fractions. Amplification of TCR beta CDR3 regions was done by immunoSEQ multiplex PCR with primers that anneal to V and J segments. A synthetic immune receptor repertoire was used to minimize amplification bias, and remaining bias was computationally removed after sequencing. The paper's data handling went like this. Custom Python scripts were used to quantify repertoire diversity as the Shannon entropy index. Unsorted, CD4+ and CD8+ repertoires were analyzed separately, except for combined analyses in which CD4+ and CD8+ sequences were merged in silico. Clonal expansion was defined as a frequency increase of at least 2-fold after treatment compared with C1D1, and clones undetected at baseline were assigned a pseudocount of 0.5. Clones with 0 or 1 copy at C1D1 were classified as singleton clones, and clones with 2 or more copies were classified as non-singleton clones. Clones expanded in unsorted samples were labelled as CD4+, CD8+ or unknown by matching protein sequences in sorted samples from the same patient. Wilcoxon tests on paired samples were used to test diversity changes from C1D1 to C4D1. Imported from immuneACCESS, the table was reduced by TCRdb to in-frame sequences with V and J called. These copies leave out some clones; in studies compared against another copy, an unresolved V gene accounts for under half, and the cause of the remainder is not known. The V and J calls and clone size come from that table; D and trimming were worked out from the DNA. The sample table records about 21,000 clones; over 65% of these occur just once. The top ten clones comprise roughly 19% of the sample.

In light of the paper, this sample's time point label describes: cycle 4 day 1 (C4D1), after more than 5 weeks of nivolumab. Relapse after autologous stem cell transplantation had occurred in all trial patients, and cohorts A, B and C were distinguished by prior brentuximab vedotin exposure. A total of approximately 51 patients with relapsed/refractory classical Hodgkin lymphoma made up the trial cohort, and each patient's best overall response was complete response, partial response or progressive disease. Trial patients were treated with single-agent nivolumab in the multi-cohort phase II CheckMate 205 trial. An independent review committee assessed best overall response by applying the 2007 International Working Group response criteria. Trial PBMCs were collected just before the start of nivolumab (C1D1) and during therapy at cycle 2 day 1 and cycle 4 day 1. Peripheral blood was collected in 8 mL Vacutainer Cell Preparation Tubes, from which PBMCs were isolated by centrifugation and then cryopreserved.

The starting material was peripheral blood mononuclear cells (PBMCs), obtained before the fourth cycle of nivolumab. The origin of this receptor is a human donor with classical Hodgkin lymphoma.

The nucleotide sequence reads TGTGCCAGCTCACATGAGCAGAACTATGGCTACACCTTC. Protein translation: CASSHEQNYGYTF. The chain uses TRBV18 and TRBJ1-2; the D gene cannot be resolved reliably. For CDR1 and CDR2, the germline V gene lists KGHSH and LQKENI. Taken from cysteine to phenylalanine, the CDR3 has 13 residues. Of the read, only the CDR3 DNA is kept; its 39 bases are in frame from base 1. V and J are truncated by 4 bases and 2 bases respectively, leaving an intervening sequence of 8 bases.